The 20 T cell receptor beta chains reported below all come from one sample, sequenced in a study of T cell changes during pregnancy in multiple sclerosis. Libraries were prepared by immunoSEQ multiplex PCR; TCRdb keeps only in-frame clonotypes and omits some of them. The sample has about 83,000 clones; 90% to 95% are singletons. The sample in question was peripheral blood, obtained in the second trimester of pregnancy. These receptor sequences come from a female donor with multiple sclerosis, enrolled in a pregnancy study.

The chain carries TRBV29-1 and TRBJ1-2; no reliable D call. In germline, CDR1 is SQVTM, CDR2 ANQGSEA. V was trimmed by 7 bases and J by 3 bases, leaving 9 bases between them. This CDR3 contains 11 residues. The CDR3 reads CSAGSYYGYTF. The CDR3, as DNA: TGCAGCGCGGGGTCGTACTATGGCTACACCTTC. Combining the CDR3 with reference TRBV29-1 and TRBJ1-2 gives the whole variable domain SAVISQKPSRDICQRGTSLTIQCQVDSQVTMMFWYRQQPGQSLTLIATANQGSEATYESGFVIDKFPISRPNLTFSTLTVSNMSPEDSSIYLCSAGSYYGYTFGSGTRLTVV.

V and J are TRBV5-4 and TRBJ2-1; the match to TRBD2 covers 7 bases. Losses at the gene ends were 4 bases for V and 0 bases for J; bases not matched to a gene: 4. Germline V gene lookup returns CDR1 SGHNT and CDR2 YYREEE (reference sequence). CDR3 length: 15 residues. The CDR3 DNA follows: TGTGCCAGCAGCGCCCGCGGGAGCTCCTACAATGAGCAGTTCTTC. Translated, it gives CASSARGSSYNEQFF.

The rearrangement links TRBV19 to TRBJ2-7; 9 bases align to TRBD1. The V gene end was trimmed by 7 bases and the J gene end by 4 bases; junction bases not matched to a gene: 5. Germline V lookup: CDR1 LNHDA, CDR2 SQIVND (reference sequence). The CDR3 is 13 residues long. Here the CDR3 reads CASTGDRAYEQYF. The CDR3, as DNA: TGTGCCAGTACCGGGGACAGGGCTTACGAGCAGTACTTC.

The chain links TRBV7-5 to TRBJ2-7; the D call TRBD1 from the table was never checked on the DNA. TRBV7-5 is listed as a pseudogene. The CDR3 totals 16 residues. This CDR3 reads CVRSLDGQAPFYEQYF. For the CDR3, the DNA is TGTGTCAGAAGCTTAGACGGACAGGCCCCCTTTTACGAGCAGTACTTC.

This clone was seen only once. The rearrangement joins TRBV10-3 to TRBJ2-1; 12 bases align to TRBD1. CDR1 is ENHRY, CDR2 SYGVKD, per germline. This CDR3 comprises 16 residues. J lost 8 bases, V lost 3 bases, and 8 bases had no gene match. The CDR3, as DNA: TGTGCCATCAGTGACCCGAGGGACAGGGGGCGTGATGAGCAGTTCTTC. This translates into CAISDPRDRGRDEQFF.

V usage is TRBV10-3 and J usage is TRBJ1-1, with 7 bases identical to TRBD1. V dropped 4 bases and J dropped 4; count of bases not matched to a gene: 3. The CDR3 sequence is 13 residues long. Germline lookup yields CDR1 ENHRY and CDR2 SYGVKD. As DNA, the CDR3 is TGTGCCATCAGTGCTGACAGGGCCACTGAAGCTTTCTTT. It encodes CAISADRATEAFF.

The CDR3 region is CASSSTGGRGNEKLFF. Written as DNA, the CDR3 is TGTGCCAGCTCATCGACAGGGGGCCGGGGTAATGAAAAACTGTTTTTT. This chain links TRBV18 with TRBJ1-4; TRBD1 aligns across 10 bases. CDR3 size: 16 residues. Germline values: CDR1 KGHSH, CDR2 LQKENI. Trimming took 5 bases from V and 4 from J; bases not matched to a gene: 7.

The V gene is TRBV29-1, the J gene TRBJ1-1; possibly TRBD1 for D (6 bases). Per the germline V gene, CDR1 is SQVTM and CDR2 is ANQGSEA. V shed 4 bases and J shed 0 bases, with 9 bases lying between them. The CDR3 consists of 13 residues. The DNA for the CDR3 is TGCAGCGTTGTTTCAGGGGTGAACACTGAAGCTTTCTTT. This gives the protein CSVVSGVNTEAFF.

This clone was recorded only once. The chain links TRBV28 to TRBJ1-4, with D unresolved. With 3 bases removed from V and 8 bases from J, the gap between germline ends came to 7 bases. CDR3 length: 12 residues. The germline V gene encodes CDR1 MDHEN and CDR2 SYDVKM. This CDR3 is CASSLLGEKLFF. CDR3 sequence (DNA): TGTGCCAGCAGTTTGCTGGGCGAAAAACTGTTTTTT.

The chain couples TRBV4-3 to TRBJ2-3; 8 bases match TRBD1. CDR3 size: 14 residues. The J segment lost 3 bases and the V segment lost 4 bases, leaving 3 bases of the junction unmatched. Germline values: CDR1 LGHNA, CDR2 YSLEER. The CDR3, as DNA: TGCGCCAGCAGCCCCGGACAGGGAACAGATACGCAGTATTTT. It codes for CASSPGQGTDTQYF.

The chain is built from TRBV5-4 and TRBJ2-7; 7 bases map to TRBD2. The germline CDR1 and CDR2 sequences are SGHNT and YYREEE (reference sequence). The ends lost 0 bases at V and 3 bases at J; junction bases unmatched: 9. CDR3 length: 16 residues. Here the CDR3 reads CASSLAAGLTNYEQYF. Here the CDR3 DNA reads TGTGCCAGCAGCTTGGCAGCGGGACTTACCAACTACGAGCAGTACTTC.

This chain links TRBV30 with TRBJ2-3; unclear D gene. The CDR3 has 13 residues. Germline V gene data show CDR1 as GTSNPN and CDR2 as SVGIG (reference sequence). The V and J ends lost 1 base and 6 bases respectively, with 11 bases between them. The CDR3 reads CAWSGPSYDTQYF. In DNA form, the CDR3 reads TGTGCCTGGAGTGGCCCCTCCTACGATACGCAGTATTTT.

This chain's CDR3 is CASSLMGTTSGRSTYEQYF. The CDR3 region has the DNA TGTGCCAGCAGCTTAATGGGTACGACTAGCGGGAGGTCTACCTACGAGCAGTACTTC. The chain links TRBV7-6 to TRBJ2-7, with 13 bases matching TRBD2. Trimming cost V 2 bases and J 2 bases; bases outside gene matches: 12. The CDR3 is 19 amino acids. The V gene's germline CDR1 is SGHVS and CDR2 FNYEAQ.

This chain links TRBV19 with TRBJ2-5; no definite D call. V was cut by 3 bases and J by 3 bases, with 11 bases left in between. The CDR3 has 14 amino acids. Germline-derived CDR1 and CDR2 are LNHDA and SQIVND (reference sequence). The CDR3 spells CASSIRANKETQYF. CDR3 coding DNA: TGTGCCAGTAGTATTCGAGCGAATAAAGAGACCCAGTACTTC.

This clone was recorded only once. The V and J genes are TRBV9 and TRBJ1-2; unclear D gene. Germline values: CDR1 SGDLS, CDR2 YYNGEE. Trimming took off 0 bases at V and 3 bases at J, with 6 bases between the two ends. The CDR3 has 13 residues. The CDR3: CASSVVSDYGYTF. CDR3 DNA: TGTGCCAGCAGCGTAGTGTCAGACTATGGCTACACCTTC.

The chain employs TRBV18 and TRBJ2-5, with a tentative D call TRBD1 (6 bases). In germline, CDR1 is KGHSH, CDR2 LQKENI. CDR3 length equals 14 residues. Trimming took 2 bases from V and 3 from J, leaving 10 bases between them. The CDR3 DNA reads TGTGCCAGCTCACCAACAGGGCCCGAAGAGACCCAGTACTTC. Protein product: CASSPTGPEETQYF.

The chain couples TRBV18 to TRBJ1-1; possible D gene TRBD1, 6 bases. Trimming shortened V by 0 bases and J by 6 bases, and 20 bases separated the two germline ends. CDR3 length: 17 amino acids. CDR1 and CDR2 from the germline V gene are KGHSH and LQKENI. The CDR3 is CASSPPLKGGEVAEAFF. Written as DNA, the CDR3 is TGTGCCAGCTCACCACCGCTGAAGGGGGGGGAGGTGGCTGAAGCTTTCTTT.

The V call is TRBV28, the J call TRBJ1-2; D call uncertain. The V gene's germline CDR1 is MDHEN and CDR2 SYDVKM. V was clipped by 2 bases and J by 4 bases, with 8 bases between them. The CDR3 contains 13 residues. For the CDR3, the DNA is TGTGCCAGCAGTTTAGTCCCTTCCTATGGCTACACCTTC. This gives the protein CASSLVPSYGYTF.

The V call is TRBV7-9, the J call TRBJ1-1, with unresolved D. Per the germline V gene, CDR1 is SEHNR and CDR2 is FQNEAQ (reference sequence). The CDR3 contains 12 residues. The germline V and J ends were trimmed by 1 base and 8 bases, with 8 bases remaining between them. The chain's CDR3 is CASSLGVWEAFF. CDR3 nucleotide sequence: TGTGCCAGCAGCTTAGGAGTGTGGGAAGCTTTCTTT.

This rearrangement joins TRBV27 to TRBJ2-7, with TRBD1 matching 9 bases. Losses at the gene ends were 5 bases for V and 3 bases for J; bases not matched to a gene: 8. Germline CDR1 reads MNHEY; CDR2 reads SMNVEV (reference sequence). The CDR3 runs 15 residues. The CDR3 DNA is TGTGCCAGCAGTCCCTCCGGGGGACAGGGCTACGAGCAGTACTTC. Translation: CASSPSGGQGYEQYF.